This is a list of T cell receptor beta chains from one sample in a study of blood T cell repertoires in COVID-19. The assay was immunoSEQ multiplex PCR, and TCRdb's table has in-frame clones only and misses some. In the table there are about 240,000 clones, 88% of which are singletons. Sequencing input: peripheral blood. Receptors were obtained from a woman aged 25 to 39 with acute or convalescent COVID-19. Both conserved end residues are part of each CDR3. D genes are given only for firm matches. Clone size is given for some rows only: seen once, a few or many times, or a class if the clone is expanded.

len: 13
abundance: .
j_gene: TRBJ2-1
d_gene: .
v_gene: TRBV11-2
CDR3aa: CASSITGYNEQFF
CDR3nt: TGTGCCAGCAGCATAACAGGGTACAATGAGCAGTTCTTC

len: 18
abundance: .
j_gene: TRBJ2-2
d_gene: TRBD2
v_gene: TRBV7-9
CDR3aa: CASSPRTSGPTGTGELFF
CDR3nt: TGTGCCAGCAGCCCACGGACTAGCGGGCCGACGGGTACCGGGGAGCTGTTTTTT

len: 15
abundance: .
j_gene: TRBJ1-5
d_gene: .
v_gene: TRBV18
CDR3aa: CASSLRPRSNQPQHF
CDR3nt: TGTGCCAGCTCACTTAGGCCCAGGAGCAATCAGCCCCAGCATTTT

len: 14
abundance: .
j_gene: TRBJ2-7
d_gene: .
v_gene: TRBV18
CDR3aa: CASSPPRATYEQYF
CDR3nt: TGTGCCAGCTCACCCCCGCGGGCCACCTACGAGCAGTACTTC

len: 11
abundance: few
j_gene: TRBJ2-1
d_gene: .
v_gene: TRBV15
CDR3aa: CATSISDEQFF
CDR3nt: TGTGCCACCAGCATCTCAGATGAGCAGTTCTTC

len: 15
abundance: .
j_gene: TRBJ2-1
d_gene: .
v_gene: TRBV9
CDR3aa: CASSPFWESGNEQFF
CDR3nt: TGTGCCAGCAGCCCATTCTGGGAGAGCGGTAATGAGCAGTTCTTC

len: 14
abundance: .
j_gene: TRBJ2-7
d_gene: .
v_gene: TRBV30
CDR3aa: CAWSGKGDLYEQYF
CDR3nt: TGTGCCTGGAGTGGGAAGGGGGATCTCTACGAGCAGTACTTC

len: 16
abundance: .
j_gene: TRBJ2-3
d_gene: TRBD2
v_gene: TRBV7-2
CDR3aa: CASSKLAGISTDTQYF
CDR3nt: TGTGCCAGCAGCAAACTAGCGGGGATTAGCACAGATACGCAGTATTTT

len: 14
abundance: .
j_gene: TRBJ2-7
d_gene: TRBD2
v_gene: TRBV9
CDR3aa: CASSVGGSSYEQYF
CDR3nt: TGTGCCAGCAGCGTGGGGGGGAGCTCCTACGAGCAGTACTTC

len: 13
abundance: .
j_gene: TRBJ2-7
d_gene: TRBD1
v_gene: TRBV7-8
CDR3aa: CATEQGGTYEQYF
CDR3nt: TGTGCCACCGAACAGGGGGGAACCTACGAGCAGTACTTC

len: 15
abundance: .
j_gene: TRBJ2-7
d_gene: .
v_gene: TRBV5-6
CDR3aa: CASSLPGLDAYEQYF
CDR3nt: TGTGCCAGCAGCCTACCGGGGTTAGACGCCTACGAGCAGTACTTC

len: 16
abundance: .
j_gene: TRBJ2-7
d_gene: TRBD2
v_gene: TRBV5-4
CDR3aa: CASSWRLAGGKNEQYF
CDR3nt: TGTGCCAGCAGCTGGCGACTAGCGGGAGGGAAGAACGAGCAGTACTTC

len: 13
abundance: .
j_gene: TRBJ2-7
d_gene: TRBD1
v_gene: TRBV11-3
CDR3aa: CASRDRGVGEQYF
CDR3nt: TGTGCCAGCAGAGACAGGGGGGTCGGCGAGCAGTACTTC

len: 17
abundance: .
j_gene: TRBJ2-1
d_gene: TRBD2
v_gene: TRBV24-1
CDR3aa: CATSDPGTSGSSDEQFF
CDR3nt: TGTGCCACCAGTGACCCCGGGACTAGCGGGAGTAGTGATGAGCAGTTCTTC

len: 15
abundance: once
j_gene: TRBJ2-1
d_gene: .
v_gene: TRBV27
CDR3aa: CASSSIRGRSDEQFF
CDR3nt: TGTGCCAGCAGTTCGATCCGTGGCCGCTCCGATGAGCAGTTCTTC

len: 15
abundance: .
j_gene: TRBJ1-2
d_gene: .
v_gene: TRBV19
CDR3aa: CASDSRAGSIYGYTF
CDR3nt: TGTGCCAGCGATTCGCGGGCGGGATCGATCTATGGCTACACCTTC

len: 13
abundance: .
j_gene: TRBJ2-5
d_gene: .
v_gene: TRBV5-4
CDR3aa: CASSTPGEETQYF
CDR3nt: TGTGCCAGCAGCACCCCGGGAGAAGAGACCCAGTACTTC

len: 13
abundance: .
j_gene: TRBJ1-1
d_gene: .
v_gene: TRBV7-7
CDR3aa: CASSLYPDTEAFF
CDR3nt: TGTGCCAGCAGCTTATATCCCGACACTGAAGCTTTCTTT

len: 13
abundance: .
j_gene: TRBJ2-3
d_gene: TRBD2
v_gene: TRBV19
CDR3aa: CASSMGLADTQYF
CDR3nt: TGTGCCAGTAGTATGGGACTAGCGGATACGCAGTATTTT

len: 15
abundance: .
j_gene: TRBJ1-1
d_gene: .
v_gene: TRBV19
CDR3aa: CASSIGRGVNTEAFF
CDR3nt: TGTGCCAGTAGTATAGGCAGGGGCGTAAACACTGAAGCTTTCTTT

len: 14
abundance: .
j_gene: TRBJ1-2
d_gene: .
v_gene: TRBV19
CDR3aa: CASSMGTPPVGYTF
CDR3nt: TGTGCCAGTAGTATGGGGACACCTCCGGTCGGCTACACCTTC

len: 13
abundance: .
j_gene: TRBJ1-2
d_gene: .
v_gene: TRBV6-5
CDR3aa: CASSSRVGYGYTF
CDR3nt: TGTGCCAGCAGCTCCAGGGTCGGCTATGGCTACACCTTC

len: 15
abundance: .
j_gene: TRBJ2-3
d_gene: TRBD2
v_gene: TRBV6-2/TRBV6-3
CDR3aa: CASSFGQRDTDTQYF
CDR3nt: TGTGCCAGCAGTTTCGGCCAGCGGGACACAGATACGCAGTATTTT

len: 14
abundance: .
j_gene: TRBJ2-3
d_gene: TRBD2
v_gene: TRBV19
CDR3aa: CASITSGGTDTQYF
CDR3nt: TGTGCCAGTATTACTAGCGGGGGCACAGATACGCAGTATTTT

len: 15
abundance: .
j_gene: TRBJ2-3
d_gene: .
v_gene: TRBV6-4
CDR3aa: CASSDSAGSTDTQYF
CDR3nt: TGTGCCAGCAGTGACTCGGCCGGGAGCACAGATACGCAGTATTTT

len: 15
abundance: .
j_gene: TRBJ1-1
d_gene: TRBD1
v_gene: TRBV11-3
CDR3aa: CASSLFNRGRTEAFF
CDR3nt: TGTGCCAGCAGCTTATTTAACAGGGGCCGGACTGAAGCTTTCTTT

len: 16
abundance: .
j_gene: TRBJ2-3
d_gene: TRBD1
v_gene: TRBV2
CDR3aa: CASGVDPTGPRDTQYF
CDR3nt: TGTGCCAGCGGGGTGGATCCGACAGGGCCCCGGGATACGCAGTATTTT

len: 14
abundance: .
j_gene: TRBJ2-7
d_gene: .
v_gene: TRBV5-1
CDR3aa: CASSLTGLMGEQYF
CDR3nt: TGCGCCAGTTCTCTAACAGGGCTTATGGGCGAGCAGTACTTC

len: 11
abundance: .
j_gene: TRBJ2-7
d_gene: .
v_gene: TRBV6-5
CDR3aa: CASGQHLGQYF
CDR3nt: TGTGCCAGTGGACAGCACCTTGGGCAGTACTTC

len: 13
abundance: .
j_gene: TRBJ2-5
d_gene: .
v_gene: TRBV27
CDR3aa: CASSSGNQETQYF
CDR3nt: TGTGCCAGCAGTTCAGGGAACCAAGAGACCCAGTACTTC

len: 14
abundance: .
j_gene: TRBJ2-2
d_gene: .
v_gene: TRBV6-5
CDR3aa: CASTRKQNTGELFF
CDR3nt: TGTGCCAGCACCCGCAAACAAAACACCGGGGAGCTGTTTTTT

len: 15
abundance: .
j_gene: TRBJ2-7
d_gene: TRBD2
v_gene: TRBV9
CDR3aa: CASSPRTSATYEQYF
CDR3nt: TGTGCCAGCAGCCCCCGGACTAGCGCGACCTACGAGCAGTACTTC

len: 14
abundance: .
j_gene: TRBJ2-7
d_gene: .
v_gene: TRBV5-4
CDR3aa: CASSGELASYEQYF
CDR3nt: TGTGCCAGCAGCGGGGAACTAGCATCCTACGAGCAGTACTTC

len: 14
abundance: .
j_gene: TRBJ1-1
d_gene: .
v_gene: TRBV6-5
CDR3aa: CASSYGAEGAEAFF
CDR3nt: TGTGCCAGCAGTTACGGGGCGGAAGGCGCTGAAGCTTTCTTT

len: 16
abundance: .
j_gene: TRBJ2-5
d_gene: .
v_gene: TRBV5-6
CDR3aa: CASSPFPVTWRETQYF
CDR3nt: TGTGCCAGCAGCCCCTTCCCCGTTACATGGAGAGAGACCCAGTACTTC

len: 13
abundance: .
j_gene: TRBJ1-1
d_gene: .
v_gene: TRBV29-1
CDR3aa: CSVRRRVNTEAFF
CDR3nt: TGCAGCGTCCGGAGACGGGTGAACACTGAAGCTTTCTTT

len: 15
abundance: .
j_gene: TRBJ2-1
d_gene: TRBD1
v_gene: TRBV19
CDR3aa: CASTRNPGQSNEQFF
CDR3nt: TGTGCCAGTACCCGGAATCCGGGACAGAGCAATGAGCAGTTCTTC

len: 15
abundance: .
j_gene: TRBJ1-3
d_gene: .
v_gene: TRBV9
CDR3aa: CASSVGVGAGNTIYF
CDR3nt: TGTGCCAGCAGCGTAGGAGTGGGAGCGGGAAACACCATATATTTT

len: 14
abundance: few
j_gene: TRBJ1-5
d_gene: .
v_gene: TRBV20-1
CDR3aa: CSASVGVRDQPQHF
CDR3nt: TGCAGTGCTAGTGTAGGGGTCCGGGATCAGCCCCAGCATTTT

len: 12
abundance: .
j_gene: TRBJ2-1
d_gene: .
v_gene: TRBV6-6
CDR3aa: CASSKLYNEQFF
CDR3nt: TGTGCCAGCAGTAAACTTTACAATGAGCAGTTCTTC

len: 16
abundance: .
j_gene: TRBJ2-1
d_gene: .
v_gene: TRBV10-1
CDR3aa: CASSEYLSAGYNEQFF
CDR3nt: TGCGCCAGCAGTGAGTATCTGTCGGCGGGGTACAATGAGCAGTTCTTC

len: 17
abundance: .
j_gene: TRBJ2-2
d_gene: TRBD1
v_gene: TRBV19
CDR3aa: CASKSWTGARNTGELFF
CDR3nt: TGTGCCAGTAAATCATGGACAGGGGCGAGGAACACCGGGGAGCTGTTTTTT

len: 15
abundance: .
j_gene: TRBJ1-6
d_gene: .
v_gene: TRBV5-6
CDR3aa: CASSLARQAYSPLHF
CDR3nt: TGTGCCAGCAGCTTGGCTCGACAGGCCTATTCACCCCTCCACTTT

len: 19
abundance: .
j_gene: TRBJ2-7
d_gene: TRBD2
v_gene: TRBV6-2/TRBV6-3
CDR3aa: CASSDTTSGRISAVYEQYF
CDR3nt: TGTGCCAGCAGTGACACGACTAGCGGGAGAATCTCTGCGGTCTACGAGCAGTACTTC